This is a list of T cell receptor beta chains from one sample in a study of T cells after posttransplantation cyclophosphamide. The assay was immunoSEQ multiplex PCR, and TCRdb's table has in-frame clones only and misses some. The table lists roughly 16,000 clones, about 85% of them singletons. The material sequenced was PBMCs, taken after allogeneic stem cell transplant with calcineurin inhibitor and methotrexate. The receptor source for this set is a female patient aged 18-30 years who received an allogeneic stem cell transplant from an unrelated donor, was CMV-positive, and had acute and chronic GVHD. The graft donor may have contributed some T cells. The CDR3 runs from the conserved cysteine through the conserved F or W. A D gene is named only where the DNA matches it firmly. Size values are once, few and many counts, or a class for expanded clones, and some rows have none.

clone_size j_call d_call v_call cdr3_aa cdr3_nt
. TRBJ2-7 . TRBV14 CASSHAGYYEQYF TGTGCCAGCAGCCACGCGGGGTACTACGAGCAGTACTTC
. TRBJ1-4 . TRBV4-1 CASSRQGKGEKLFF TGCGCCAGCAGCCGGCAGGGGAAGGGTGAAAAACTGTTTTTT
. TRBJ2-2 . TRBV7-2 CASSRATGPNTGELFF TGTGCCAGCAGCCGGGCGACAGGTCCTAACACCGGGGAGCTGTTTTTT
. TRBJ2-1 TRBD2 TRBV19 CASSTPAGVFGNEQFF TGTGCCAGTAGTACTCCAGCGGGAGTTTTCGGCAATGAGCAGTTCTTC
. TRBJ2-2 TRBD2 TRBV9 CASSVASGRAAGELFF TGTGCCAGCAGCGTAGCCAGCGGGAGGGCCGCCGGGGAGCTGTTTTTT
. TRBJ1-4 . TRBV19 CASRALRAASNEKLFF TGTGCCAGTAGGGCCCTGCGGGCGGCGTCTAATGAAAAACTGTTTTTT
once TRBJ2-5 . TRBV28 CASSLGRLQETQYF TGTGCCAGCAGTTTGGGCAGACTACAAGAGACCCAGTACTTC
. TRBJ2-2 TRBD2 TRBV5-1 CASSAGVTRNTGELFF TGCGCCAGCAGCGCGGGGGTGACTCGGAACACCGGGGAGCTGTTTTTT
. TRBJ2-3 TRBD1 TRBV5-4 CASSLKQGASDTQYF TGTGCCAGCAGCTTGAAACAGGGGGCCTCAGATACGCAGTATTTT
. TRBJ1-2 . TRBV15 CATSRDQGGTYGYTF TGTGCCACCAGCAGAGATCAGGGAGGGACCTATGGCTACACCTTC
. TRBJ2-7 TRBD2 TRBV6-1 CASSDRGGYEQYF TGTGCCAGCAGTGACCGGGGGGGCTACGAGCAGTACTTC
. TRBJ1-1 . TRBV6-6 CASRQGQASTEAFF TGTGCCAGCAGGCAGGGTCAAGCGAGCACTGAAGCTTTCTTT
. TRBJ2-7 . TRBV5-6 CASSSRGDLSSYEQYF TGTGCCAGCAGCTCCCGCGGGGACTTGAGCTCCTACGAGCAGTACTTC
. TRBJ2-3 . TRBV27 CASRPGTPSTDTQYF TGTGCCAGCAGGCCGGGTACCCCGAGCACAGATACGCAGTATTTT
. TRBJ2-7 TRBD2 TRBV15 CATSRDFSGRGGEQYF TGTGCCACCAGCAGAGATTTTAGCGGGAGGGGTGGCGAGCAGTACTTC
. TRBJ2-1 TRBD2 TRBV7-6 CASTPRGRSDNEQFF TGTGCCAGCACCCCCCGCGGGAGGTCCGACAATGAGCAGTTCTTC
. TRBJ1-1 TRBD1 TRBV14 CASSLGTGTLEAFF TGTGCCAGCAGCCTCGGGACAGGGACCCTTGAAGCTTTCTTT
. TRBJ2-7 TRBD2 TRBV10-2 CASSLSGGEQYF TGCGCCAGCAGTCTTAGCGGGGGCGAGCAGTACTTC
. TRBJ2-7 TRBD2 TRBV2 CASSERWEGVHEQYF TGTGCCAGCAGTGAAAGGTGGGAGGGCGTCCACGAGCAGTACTTC
once TRBJ2-1 TRBD2 TRBV9 CASSGALAGGYNEQFF TGTGCCAGCAGCGGAGCCCTAGCGGGAGGGTACAATGAGCAGTTCTTC
. TRBJ2-3 TRBD1 TRBV6-1 CASSPGTGGKRTQYF TGTGCCAGCAGTCCCGGGACAGGGGGCAAGAGGACGCAGTATTTT
. TRBJ2-7 . TRBV2 CASSLRGAGEQYF TGTGCCAGCAGTCTCCGGGGGGCGGGCGAGCAGTACTTC
. TRBJ2-3 . TRBV4-1 CASSLGTFRTDTQYF TGCGCCAGCAGCCTTGGGACTTTCCGCACAGATACGCAGTATTTT
. TRBJ1-2 TRBD1 TRBV5-1 CASSGGQGAGGYTF TGCGCCAGCAGCGGAGGACAGGGGGCTGGTGGCTACACCTTC
. TRBJ2-5 TRBD2 TRBV5-4 CASSQKPQLAGVETQYF TGTGCCAGCAGCCAGAAACCTCAACTAGCGGGTGTAGAGACCCAGTACTTC
. TRBJ2-5 TRBD1 TRBV2 CASRDPGTGGKTQYF TGTGCCAGCAGGGATCCGGGGACAGGGGGAAAGACCCAGTACTTC
. TRBJ2-2 . TRBV29-1 CSVAMDSTGELFF TGCAGCGTTGCTATGGACAGCACCGGGGAGCTGTTTTTT
. TRBJ2-1 TRBD1 TRBV5-8 CASSLGQARNNEQFF TGTGCCAGCAGCCTGGGACAGGCCCGAAACAATGAGCAGTTCTTC
. TRBJ1-4 . TRBV2 CASSAAGSDEKLFF TGTGCCAGCAGTGCGGCGGGGTCGGATGAAAAACTGTTTTTT
once TRBJ1-4 . TRBV30 CAWRRGPVDEKLFF TGTGCCTGGAGGCGGGGACCTGTTGATGAAAAACTGTTTTTT
few TRBJ2-7 . TRBV10-3 CATQGDSSYEQYF TGTGCCACCCAGGGGGACTCGTCCTACGAGCAGTACTTC
. TRBJ2-3 TRBD1 TRBV27 CASSSGTVWTTDTQYF TGTGCCAGCAGTTCGGGGACAGTATGGACCACAGATACGCAGTATTTT
. TRBJ2-2 TRBD1 TRBV10-3 CAIRRDRDFITGELFF TGTGCCATCAGGCGGGACAGGGACTTTATCACCGGGGAGCTGTTTTTT
. TRBJ2-1 . TRBV4-1 CASSRRWASDYNEQFF TGCGCCAGCAGCCGAAGATGGGCTAGCGACTACAATGAGCAGTTCTTC
. TRBJ2-7 TRBD2 TRBV28 CASSRTSGRAYEQYF TGTGCCAGCAGCCGAACTAGCGGGAGGGCCTACGAGCAGTACTTC
. TRBJ2-2 . TRBV11-2 CASSLVFRRRNGELFF TGTGCCAGCAGCTTAGTCTTTCGGAGGCGTAACGGGGAGCTGTTTTTT
few TRBJ1-4 TRBD1 TRBV6-1 CASSSTGGMREKLFF TGTGCCAGCAGCTCCACAGGGGGCATGAGGGAAAAACTGTTTTTT
. TRBJ2-5 TRBD2 TRBV5-1 CASSLAEVGAGVGETQYF TGCGCCAGCAGCTTGGCCGAGGTAGGGGCGGGAGTTGGGGAGACCCAGTACTTC
. TRBJ2-5 TRBD2 TRBV30 CAWSDRIGRAQKTQYF TGTGCCTGGAGTGATCGCATCGGGAGGGCCCAGAAGACCCAGTACTTC
. TRBJ2-7 TRBD1 TRBV5-1 CASRAGTGAYEQYF TGCGCCAGCAGGGCCGGGACAGGAGCCTACGAGCAGTACTTC
few TRBJ2-2 . TRBV19 CASSIRGPNTGELFF TGTGCCAGTAGTATTAGGGGTCCGAACACCGGGGAGCTGTTTTTT
few TRBJ1-4 TRBD1 TRBV19 CASGTGTINEKLFF TGTGCCAGTGGGACAGGAACTATTAATGAAAAACTGTTTTTT
. TRBJ2-7 . TRBV5-1 CASSPLGSARYEQYF TGCGCCAGCAGCCCGCTGGGTAGCGCCAGATACGAGCAGTACTTC
. TRBJ2-6 TRBD1 TRBV29-1 CSVDGGTGALSGANVLTF TGCAGCGTTGATGGAGGGACAGGGGCTCTCTCTGGGGCCAACGTCCTGACTTTC
. TRBJ2-1 TRBD2 TRBV6-6 CASSYGSGLAGEGEFF TGTGCCAGCAGTTACGGTTCGGGACTAGCGGGAGAAGGGGAGTTCTTC
. TRBJ2-7 TRBD2 TRBV11-2 CASSLAPPTSQPSYEQYF TGTGCCAGCAGCTTAGCCCCCCCGACTAGCCAACCCTCCTACGAGCAGTACTTC
. TRBJ2-1 TRBD2 TRBV25-1 CASSESRTSGTNNEQFF TGTGCCAGCAGTGAATCCCGGACTAGCGGGACAAACAATGAGCAGTTCTTC
. TRBJ1-1 TRBD1 TRBV11-2 CASSFAGGGNTEAFF TGTGCCAGCAGCTTCGCAGGGGGTGGCAACACTGAAGCTTTCTTT
. TRBJ2-5 . TRBV30 CAWSFETQYF TGTGCCTGGTCTTTTGAGACCCAGTACTTC
. TRBJ1-1 . TRBV5-4 CASSFVNTEAFF TGTGCCAGCAGCTTCGTGAACACTGAAGCTTTCTTT
once TRBJ2-3 TRBD2 TRBV4-2 CASSLRTSVTDTQYF TGTGCCAGCAGCCTACGGACTAGCGTCACAGATACGCAGTATTTT
. TRBJ2-2 . TRBV28 CASIGLSTGELFF TGTGCCAGCATTGGGCTGAGCACCGGGGAGCTGTTTTTT
once TRBJ2-1 TRBD2 TRBV4-2 CASSRLAEAYNEQFF TGTGCCAGCAGCCGACTAGCGGAAGCCTACAATGAGCAGTTCTTC
. TRBJ2-3 TRBD2 TRBV7-2 CASSSGAGGRTDTQYF TGTGCCAGCAGCTCGGGAGCGGGAGGGCGGACAGATACGCAGTATTTT
. TRBJ2-3 TRBD2 TRBV5-1 CASSSGLAGNTDTQYF TGCGCCAGCAGCTCGGGACTAGCGGGAAACACAGATACGCAGTATTTT
. TRBJ2-6 TRBD1 TRBV13 CASSSKSTGTGKSGANVLTF TGTGCCAGCAGCTCAAAGAGTACCGGGACAGGGAAATCTGGGGCCAACGTCCTGACTTTC
. TRBJ2-4 . TRBV7-8 CASSLELRGIRAKNIQYF TGTGCCAGCAGCTTAGAACTAAGGGGGATCCGGGCCAAAAACATTCAGTACTTC
. TRBJ1-1 . TRBV25-1 CASSDKSGTEAFF TGTGCCAGCAGTGACAAGTCGGGCACTGAAGCTTTCTTT